This T cell receptor (beta chain) was recovered during a study of shared clonotypes between healthy human individuals. The method was immunoSEQ multiplex PCR; TCRdb's version includes in-frame clones alone and lacks a portion of them. Here the sample spans 1,100,000 or so clones, around 78% being singletons. CDR3 length: 14 residues. V shed 0 bases and J shed 5 bases, with 11 bases lying between them. CDR1 and CDR2 from the germline V gene are MNHEY and SVGAGI. The receptor's source is a man between 18 and 35 years old in good health. Some clones in this sample may be carry-over from other donors' samples. The V and J genes are TRBV6-5 and TRBJ2-7; D unclear. The sample was memory CD4+ T cells from PBMCs. The sample's subset: CD45RA-negative fraction. The CDR3 nucleotides read TGTGCCAGCAGTTACTCGAAGGCGACCAACGAGCAGTACTTC. Translation gives CASSYSKATNEQYF.